Sequencing of this TCR beta chain was carried out in a study of OX40 agonist ivuxolimab in advanced cancers. Study overall: Subjects had a mean age of around 63 years, with a range of about 23 to 85; less than 90% were male.

The study's findings and limits: Clones of CD4+ and CD8+ blood T cells grew by week 6 at doses of 0.1 to 3.0 mg/kg.

Clones were sequenced by immunoSEQ multiplex PCR, and TCRdb holds only the in-frame ones, with some missing. The sample contains around 100,000 clones, roughly 90% of which appear only once. On this clone itself: Its antigen remains unknown.

This clonotype was sampled from an adult with an advanced solid tumor such as melanoma, head and neck, liver or kidney cancer. Specimen: CD4+ or CD8+ T cells sorted from blood, collected in a trial of the OX40 agonist ivuxolimab.

In nucleotides, the CDR3 is TGTGCCAGCAGCTTTTTGCCCAGCGGGGGCCGAGGAAATACGCAGTATTTT. Protein product: CASSFLPSGGRGNTQYF. The chain couples TRBV7-3 to TRBJ2-3; 8 bases are a match to TRBD2. The V segment lost 3 bases and the J segment 7 bases; nucleotides outside the gene matches: 15. The length of the CDR3 is 17 residues. Germline CDR1 is SGHTA and CDR2 is FQGTGA.